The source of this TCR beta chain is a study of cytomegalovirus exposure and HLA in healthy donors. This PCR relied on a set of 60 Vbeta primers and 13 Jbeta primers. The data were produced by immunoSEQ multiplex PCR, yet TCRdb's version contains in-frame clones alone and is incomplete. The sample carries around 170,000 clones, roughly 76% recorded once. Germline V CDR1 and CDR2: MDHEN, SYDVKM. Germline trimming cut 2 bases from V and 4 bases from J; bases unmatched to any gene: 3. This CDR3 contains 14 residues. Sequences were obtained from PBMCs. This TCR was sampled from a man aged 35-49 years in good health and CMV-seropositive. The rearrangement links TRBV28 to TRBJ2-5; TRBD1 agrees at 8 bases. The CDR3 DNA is TGTGCCAGCAGTTTACCGGGACAGGCAGAGACCCAGTACTTC. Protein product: CASSLPGQAETQYF.